This T cell receptor (beta chain) was captured by sequencing in a study of technical replicates of blood from several donors. The table came from immunoSEQ multiplex PCR; TCRdb's copy has only in-frame clones and leaves some out. The table records just under 60,000 clones, about 95% of them present only once. Trimming cost V 7 bases and J 1 base, with 13 bases left between them. Per germline, CDR1 SQVTM and CDR2 ANQGSEA. The CDR3 has 13 residues. The origin of this receptor is a human donor in good health. Some clones in this sample may be carry-over from other donors' samples. Material: PBMCs. This rearrangement joins TRBV29-1 to TRBJ1-1, with a possible D match to TRBD1 (5 bases). Here the CDR3 reads CSATQQGNTEAFF. CDR3 DNA sequence: TGCAGCGCCACTCAGCAGGGGAACACTGAAGCTTTCTTT.